This paragraph reports one T cell receptor (beta chain). Its antigen is undetermined. The data were taken from a study of cytomegalovirus exposure and HLA in healthy donors. Study information: A prior study identified 117 million unique TCR beta sequences from 190 million or so T cells. Study findings and constraints: Most TCRs appeared rarely, but some public TCRs recurred in many donors.

Primers: 60 Vbeta forward and 13 Jbeta reverse. Generated by immunoSEQ multiplex PCR, the TCRdb table keeps only in-frame clones and is missing some. The sample includes roughly 130,000 clones, less than 85% of them seen just once. V dropped 0 bases and J dropped 10 bases, with 16 bases sitting between them. Germline loops: CDR1 MNHEY, CDR2 SVGAGI. The CDR3 consists of 15 residues. This receptor was identified in a man aged 30-40 years in good health and CMV-seronegative. V and J are TRBV6-5 and TRBJ2-1; tentatively, D is TRBD2 (7 bases). The source material was PBMCs. CDR3 coding DNA: TGTGCCAGCAGTTACTCTTTTACGGGGGGCGGAGAGCAGTTCTTC. Translated, it gives CASSYSFTGGGEQFF.